The 13 T cell receptor beta chains given below trace back to one sample, sequenced in a study of cytomegalovirus exposure and HLA in healthy donors. The PCR used 60 Vbeta and 13 Jbeta primers. The assay was immunoSEQ multiplex PCR, and TCRdb's table has in-frame clones only and misses some. The data contain hundreds of thousands of clones, 75% to 80% of them singletons. The material sequenced was PBMCs. The receptors originated from a male donor in good health and CMV-seronegative.

The chain couples TRBV30 to TRBJ2-2, with D perhaps matching TRBD1 (5 bases). CDR1 GTSNPN and CDR2 SVGIG come from the germline V gene (reference sequence). Trimming shortened V by 8 bases and J by 2 bases, and 15 bases separated the two germline ends. The CDR3 covers 14 residues. The CDR3 protein is CAQRRQPNTGELFF. The CDR3 DNA is TGTGCCCAGAGGCGACAGCCTAACACCGGGGAGCTGTTTTTT. Complete variable domain (other parts from reference TRBV30 and TRBJ2-2): SQTIHQWPATLVQPVGSPLSLECTVEGTSNPNLYWYRQAAGRGLQLLFYSVGIGQISSEVPQNLSASRPQDRQFILSSKKLLLSDSGFYLCAQRRQPNTGELFFGEGSRLTVL.

The V gene is TRBV5-5, the J gene TRBJ1-2; D is uncertain. CDR3 length: 14 residues. V lost 0 bases and J 8 bases, leaving 14 bases between the germline ends. The V gene's germline CDR1 is SGHKS and CDR2 YYEKEE (reference sequence). The DNA for the CDR3 is TGTGCCAGCAGCTTGGTAGAGGCATTAGAAGGCTACACCTTC. This encodes CASSLVEALEGYTF.

This chain links TRBV7-2 with TRBJ2-7; 12 positions agree with TRBD2. The germline V gene encodes CDR1 SGHTA and CDR2 FQGNSA. Trimming cost V 5 bases and J 0 bases; bases outside gene matches: 14. This CDR3 has 19 residues. The CDR3 spells CASSLTSGGSSSRSYEQYF. The CDR3, as DNA: TGTGCCAGCAGCCTAACTAGCGGGGGGTCCTCTTCCCGCTCCTACGAGCAGTACTTC.

The V gene is TRBV11-3, the J gene TRBJ1-1, with D uncertain. The CDR3 is 16 amino acids. Per the germline V gene, CDR1 is SGHNT and CDR2 is YENEEA. Trimming pared 3 bases from V and 1 base from J, leaving 15 bases between. The CDR3 DNA is TGTGCCAGCAGCTTCGCGGTCCTTGAGGAGAACACTGAAGCTTTCTTT. This encodes CASSFAVLEENTEAFF.

This clone showed up just a few times. The rearrangement links TRBV29-1 to TRBJ1-4, with D possibly TRBD1 on 6 matching bases. This CDR3 spans 13 amino acids. Germline CDR1 reads SQVTM; CDR2 reads ANQGSEA. The V end lost 2 bases, the J end lost 2 bases, and 6 bases lay between the germline ends. This CDR3 is CSVEQGTNEKLFF. The CDR3 DNA reads as TGCAGCGTTGAACAGGGGACTAATGAAAAACTGTTTTTT.

The V and J genes are TRBV2 and TRBJ1-1; D gene uncertain. The CDR3 runs to 14 residues. The germline CDR1 and CDR2 sequences are SNHLY and FYNNEI. The V end was cut by 6 bases, the J end by 1 base, with 12 bases between. For the CDR3, the DNA is TGTGCCAGCAGAAACAGTATCTCGAACACTGAAGCTTTCTTT. Protein product: CASRNSISNTEAFF.

The CDR3 loop reads CASSIPLRTGLDTQYF. The DNA of the CDR3 is TGTGCCAGTAGTATCCCCCTTAGGACAGGGTTAGATACGCAGTATTTT. The rearrangement links TRBV19 to TRBJ2-3, with 8 bases lining up with TRBD1. The CDR3 is made up of 16 amino acids. Germline-derived CDR1 and CDR2 are LNHDA and SQIVND (reference sequence). Unmatched junction bases numbered 10, after V lost 3 bases and J lost 5 bases.

The chain uses TRBV7-2 and TRBJ1-5; 9 nucleotides align to TRBD1. Trimming removed 5 bases from V and 4 bases from J; junction bases left unmatched: 6. Germline-derived CDR1 and CDR2 are SGHTA and FQGNSA. This CDR3 is 15 amino acids long. The DNA of the CDR3 is TGTGCCAGCAGCGCGGGACAGGGAAAAAATCAGCCCCAGCATTTT. Protein product: CASSAGQGKNQPQHF. Looking up the rest from reference TRBV7-2 and TRBJ1-5 gives the full variable domain: GAGVSQSPSNKVTEKGKDVELRCDPISGHTALYWYRQSLGQGLEFLIYFQGNSAPDKSGLPSDRFSAERTGGSVSTLTIQRTQQEDSAVYLCASSAGQGKNQPQHFGDGTRLSIL.

In nucleotides, the CDR3 is TGTGCCAGTAGTACAAGGACTAGCGGGAGTGAGACCCAGTACTTC. Protein sequence: CASSTRTSGSETQYF. J is TRBJ2-5 and V is TRBV19; 13 bases agree with TRBD2. CDR1 LNHDA and CDR2 SQIVND come from the germline V gene (reference sequence). The CDR3 covers 15 residues. The V gene end was trimmed by 4 bases and the J gene end by 5 bases; junction bases not matched to a gene: 4.

The rearrangement links TRBV6-4 to TRBJ1-6; a possible D gene is TRBD1 (6 bases). Germline V gene lookup returns CDR1 MRHNA and CDR2 SNTAGT. The CDR3 covers 15 residues. Between the trimmed V and J ends, which lost 4 bases and 6 bases, there was a span of 13 bases. CDR3 protein: CASSATGQANSPLHF. The CDR3, as DNA: TGTGCCAGCAGTGCCACGGGACAAGCTAATTCACCCCTCCACTTT.

CDR3 coding DNA: TGTGCCAGCAGTGACTCCGGACAGGGGGCGCGGGGCTACACCTTC. This encodes CASSDSGQGARGYTF. The J gene is TRBJ1-2, the V gene TRBV6-4; 11 positions match TRBD1. The germline gives CDR1 MRHNA, CDR2 SNTAGT. CDR3 length: 15 residues. After removal of 0 bases from V and 8 bases from J, the junction contained 5 bases not matched to a gene.

About this clone itself: At the DNA level, this CDR3 is encoded by other sequences in the same sample as well. The V call is TRBV30, the J call TRBJ2-7, with a tentative D call TRBD2 (6 bases). V lost 0 bases to trimming and J lost 0 bases, with 9 bases between them. Germline-derived CDR1 and CDR2 are GTSNPN and SVGIG (reference sequence). This CDR3 spans 14 amino acids. CDR3 in DNA: TGTGCCTGGAGTGTACGGGGAGGCTCCTACGAGCAGTACTTC. It encodes CAWSVRGGSYEQYF.

This clone has just a few counts. The chain employs TRBV9 and TRBJ2-1; 9 bases match TRBD2. The CDR3 totals 14 residues. Germline lookup yields CDR1 SGDLS and CDR2 YYNGEE. V shed 3 bases, J shed 9 bases, and the junction held 7 bases outside the gene matches. DNA for the CDR3: TGTGCCAGCAGCGGAAGCGGGAGGTTCGGTGAGCAGTTCTTC. Translation gives CASSGSGRFGEQFF.